The 12 T cell receptor beta chains reported below all come from one sample, sequenced in a study of blood T cell repertoires in COVID-19. Sequenced by immunoSEQ multiplex PCR; TCRdb stores in-frame clones only, minus some. Among some 250,000 clones listed, around 88% were seen once. Source material: peripheral blood. All receptors derive from an elderly man with acute or convalescent COVID-19.

The V and J genes are TRBV5-8 and TRBJ1-2; 10 nucleotides line up with TRBD1. Looked up from germline, CDR1 is SGHTS and CDR2 is YDEGEE. The CDR3 is 15 amino acids. The V and J ends lost 4 bases and 5 bases, in that order; junction bases with no gene match: 8. Here the CDR3 reads CASSAPLGQGYGYTF. For the CDR3, the DNA is TGTGCCAGCAGCGCGCCACTGGGACAGGGGTATGGCTACACCTTC.

J is TRBJ2-1 and V is TRBV9; TRBD2 agrees at 8 bases. This CDR3 has 14 amino acids. J gave up 11 bases and V 0 bases, and 7 bases lay outside the gene matches. Germline V gene sequence: CDR1 SGDLS, CDR2 YYNGEE. The CDR3 nucleotides are TGTGCCAGCAGCGTAGCCCCGGCTAGCGGGCAGCAGTTCTTC. Protein product: CASSVAPASGQQFF. The full variable domain, in which reference TRBV9 and TRBJ2-1 provide the parts outside the CDR3, is DSGVTQTPKHLITATGQRVTLRCSPRSGDLSVYWYQQSLDQGLQFLIQYYNGEERAKGNILERFSAQQFPDLHSELNLSSLELGDSALYFCASSVAPASGQQFFGPGTRLTVL.

V is TRBV27 and J is TRBJ1-4; D may be TRBD1 (6 bases). The CDR3 extends over 15 amino acids. Trimming removed 6 bases at V and 4 bases at J, with 15 bases between. Germline V gives CDR1 MNHEY, CDR2 SMNVEV (reference sequence). CDR3 DNA sequence: TGTGCCAGCAGCTTGACAGGTTTTATTAATGAAAAACTGTTTTTT. Its translation is CASSLTGFINEKLFF.

This CDR3 reads CASSLPNMNTEAFF. As DNA, the CDR3 is TGTGCCAGCAGTCTTCCAAACATGAACACTGAAGCTTTCTTT. This chain links TRBV11-2 with TRBJ1-1; D not resolved. This CDR3 contains 14 residues. The germline V gene encodes CDR1 SGHAT and CDR2 FQNNGV. The V end lost 6 bases, the J end lost 0 bases, and 11 bases lay between the germline ends.

This clone was recorded only once. The J gene is TRBJ1-5, the V gene TRBV5-8; D is unclear. The germline V gene has CDR1 SGHTS and CDR2 YDEGEE. The CDR3 covers 15 residues. Trimming took 4 bases from V and 6 from J, leaving 17 bases between them. This chain's CDR3 is CASSQDGRALQPQHF. The CDR3 DNA is TGTGCCAGCAGCCAAGACGGGAGAGCCCTTCAGCCCCAGCATTTT.

This chain joins TRBV5-4 and TRBJ2-3; TRBD2 aligns across 7 bases. The germline V gene encodes CDR1 SGHNT and CDR2 YYREEE (reference sequence). The CDR3 loop spans 14 amino acids. Losses at the gene ends were 3 bases for V and 5 bases for J; bases not matched to a gene: 6. The CDR3 region is CASSSKREGDTQYF. The DNA for the CDR3 is TGTGCCAGCAGCTCCAAGCGGGAAGGAGATACGCAGTATTTT.

The chain has TRBV11-2 and TRBJ2-1; 10 positions agree with TRBD2. This CDR3 spans 15 amino acids. Losses at the gene ends were 0 bases for V and 8 bases for J; bases not matched to a gene: 4. Germline-derived CDR1 and CDR2 are SGHAT and FQNNGV. The CDR3 nucleotides read TGTGCCAGCAGCTTAGAAGCGGGGGGGCCTTATGAGCAGTTCTTC. This gives the protein CASSLEAGGPYEQFF. Full variable domain (outside the CDR3, taken from reference TRBV11-2 and TRBJ2-1): EAGVAQSPRYKIIEKRQSVAFWCNPISGHATLYWYQQILGQGPKLLIQFQNNGVVDDSQLPKDRFSAERLKGVDSTLKIQPAKLEDSAVYLCASSLEAGGPYEQFFGPGTRLTVL.

The chain recombines TRBV5-5 with TRBJ1-1; TRBD1 agrees at 10 bases. The CDR3 runs 15 residues. Germline assignment: CDR1 SGHKS and CDR2 YYEKEE (reference sequence). J gave up 0 bases and V 4 bases, and 3 bases lay outside the gene matches. CDR3 amino acids: CASSGTGVLNTEAFF. In DNA form, the CDR3 reads TGTGCCAGCAGCGGGACAGGGGTCTTGAACACTGAAGCTTTCTTT. Combining the CDR3 with reference TRBV5-5 and TRBJ1-1 gives the whole variable domain DAGVTQSPTHLIKTRGQQVTLRCSPISGHKSVSWYQQVLGQGPQFIFQYYEKEERGRGNFPDRFSARQFPNYSSELNVNALLLGDSALYLCASSGTGVLNTEAFFGQGTRLTVV.

The V gene is TRBV5-1, the J gene TRBJ1-1; the D gene is possibly TRBD1 (5 bases). This CDR3 has 14 amino acids. Trimming stripped 1 base from V and 4 bases from J, with 11 bases between. Germline lookup yields CDR1 SGHRS and CDR2 YFSETQ. The CDR3: CASSLTAGSTEAFF. CDR3 nucleotide sequence: TGCGCCAGCAGCTTGACCGCAGGGTCCACTGAAGCTTTCTTT.

J is TRBJ2-3 and V is TRBV18; D might be TRBD1 (6 bases). Trimming cost V 3 bases and J 5 bases, with 24 bases left between them. Germline loops: CDR1 KGHSH, CDR2 LQKENI. The CDR3 loop spans 18 amino acids. The CDR3 region has the DNA TGTGCCAGCTCACCCGGGACAATGCGTCCTTGGACGGGAGATACGCAGTATTTT. Protein product: CASSPGTMRPWTGDTQYF.

The chain links TRBV5-5 to TRBJ1-3; no reliable D call. This CDR3 is 15 amino acids long. The V gene's germline CDR1 is SGHKS and CDR2 YYEKEE (reference sequence). The V gene lost 3 bases and the J gene lost 3 bases, with 13 bases spanning the gap. The CDR3 DNA reads TGTGCCAGCAGCTGGGAAGAGGGCATTGGAAACACCATATATTTT. Translated: CASSWEEGIGNTIYF.

This rearrangement joins TRBV7-6 to TRBJ1-5; 7 nucleotides line up with TRBD1. J was trimmed by 4 bases and V by 5 bases; bases with no gene match: 5. This CDR3 is 14 amino acids long. CDR1 is SGHVS, CDR2 FNYEAQ, per germline. The CDR3 DNA follows: TGTGCCAGCAGCGAGGGGGCGGTAAATCAGCCCCAGCATTTT. Translating it yields CASSEGAVNQPQHF.